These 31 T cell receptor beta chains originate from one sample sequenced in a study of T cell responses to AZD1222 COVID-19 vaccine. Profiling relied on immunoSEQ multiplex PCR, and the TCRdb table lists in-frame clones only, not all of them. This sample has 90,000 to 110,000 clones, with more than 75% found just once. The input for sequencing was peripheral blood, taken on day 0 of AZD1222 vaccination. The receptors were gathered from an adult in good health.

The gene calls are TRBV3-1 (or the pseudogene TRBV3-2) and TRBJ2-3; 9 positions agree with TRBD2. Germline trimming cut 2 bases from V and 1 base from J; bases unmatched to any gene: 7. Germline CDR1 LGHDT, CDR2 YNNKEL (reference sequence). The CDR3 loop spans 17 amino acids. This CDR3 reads CASSQPLAGEGTDTQYF. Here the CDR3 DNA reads TGTGCCAGCAGCCAACCGTTAGCGGGAGAGGGCACAGATACGCAGTATTTT.

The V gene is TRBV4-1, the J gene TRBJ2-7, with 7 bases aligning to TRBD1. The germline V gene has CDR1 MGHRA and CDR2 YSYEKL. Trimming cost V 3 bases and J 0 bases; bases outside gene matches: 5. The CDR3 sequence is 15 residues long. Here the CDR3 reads CASSQHRGISYEQYF. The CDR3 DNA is TGCGCCAGCAGCCAGCACAGGGGAATCTCCTACGAGCAGTACTTC.

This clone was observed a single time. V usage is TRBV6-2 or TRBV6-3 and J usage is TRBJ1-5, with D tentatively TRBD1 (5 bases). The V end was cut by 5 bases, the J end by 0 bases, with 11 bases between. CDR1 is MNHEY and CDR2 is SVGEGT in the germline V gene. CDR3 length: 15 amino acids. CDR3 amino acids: CASSIWGNSNQPQHF. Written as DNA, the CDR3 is TGTGCCAGCAGTATCTGGGGGAATAGCAATCAGCCCCAGCATTTT.

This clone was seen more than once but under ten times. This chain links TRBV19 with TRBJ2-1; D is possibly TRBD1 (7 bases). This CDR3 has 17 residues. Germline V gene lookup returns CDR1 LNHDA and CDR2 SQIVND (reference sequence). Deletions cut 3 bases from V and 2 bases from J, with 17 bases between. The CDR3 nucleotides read TGTGCCAGTAGTATCACAGCCGGAGGGGGCCCCTACAATGAGCAGTTCTTC. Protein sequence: CASSITAGGGPYNEQFF.

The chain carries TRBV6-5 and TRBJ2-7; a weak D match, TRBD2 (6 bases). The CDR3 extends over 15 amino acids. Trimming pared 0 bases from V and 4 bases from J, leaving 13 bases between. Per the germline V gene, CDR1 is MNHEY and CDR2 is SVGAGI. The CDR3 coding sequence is TGTGCCAGCAGTTACTCGAAGGCGGGATCTTACGAGCAGTACTTC. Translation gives CASSYSKAGSYEQYF.

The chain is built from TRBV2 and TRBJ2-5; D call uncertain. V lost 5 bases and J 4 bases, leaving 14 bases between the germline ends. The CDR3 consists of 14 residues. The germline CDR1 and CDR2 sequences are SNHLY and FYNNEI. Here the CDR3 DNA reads TGTGCCAGCAGTATTGTCATCTCCGCAGAGACCCAGTACTTC. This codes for CASSIVISAETQYF.

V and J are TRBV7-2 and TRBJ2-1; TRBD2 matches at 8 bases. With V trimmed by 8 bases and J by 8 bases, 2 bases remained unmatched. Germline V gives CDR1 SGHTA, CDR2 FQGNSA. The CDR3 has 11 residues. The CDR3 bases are TGTGCCAGCGGGACTAGGCATGAGCAGTTCTTC. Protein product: CASGTRHEQFF. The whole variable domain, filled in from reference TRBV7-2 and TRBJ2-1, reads GAGVSQSPSNKVTEKGKDVELRCDPISGHTALYWYRQSLGQGLEFLIYFQGNSAPDKSGLPSDRFSAERTGGSVSTLTIQRTQQEDSAVYLCASGTRHEQFFGPGTRLTVL.

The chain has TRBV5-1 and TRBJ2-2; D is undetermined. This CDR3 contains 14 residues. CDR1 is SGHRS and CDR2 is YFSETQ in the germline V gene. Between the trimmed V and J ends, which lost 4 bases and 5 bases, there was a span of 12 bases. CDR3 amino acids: CASSQWLETGELFF. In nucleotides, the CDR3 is TGCGCCAGCAGCCAGTGGCTAGAAACCGGGGAGCTGTTTTTT.

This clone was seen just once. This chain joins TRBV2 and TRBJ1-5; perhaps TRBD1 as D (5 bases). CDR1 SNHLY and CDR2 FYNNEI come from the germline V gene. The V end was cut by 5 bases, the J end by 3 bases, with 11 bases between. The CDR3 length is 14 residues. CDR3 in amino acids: CASSPTDYNQPQHF. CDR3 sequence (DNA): TGTGCCAGCAGTCCGACAGACTACAATCAGCCCCAGCATTTT. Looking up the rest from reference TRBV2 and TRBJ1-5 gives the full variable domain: EPEVTQTPSHQVTQMGQEVILRCVPISNHLYFYWYRQILGQKVEFLVSFYNNEISEKSEIFDDQFSVERPDGSNFTLKIRSTKLEDSAMYFCASSPTDYNQPQHFGDGTRLSIL.

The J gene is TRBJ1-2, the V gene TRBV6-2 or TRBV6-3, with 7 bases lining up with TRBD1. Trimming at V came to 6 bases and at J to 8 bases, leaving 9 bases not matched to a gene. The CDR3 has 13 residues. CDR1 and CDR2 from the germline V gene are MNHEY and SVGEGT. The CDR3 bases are TGTGCCAGCAGCTCGGGACAGTCCGGAGGCTACACCTTC. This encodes CASSSGQSGGYTF.

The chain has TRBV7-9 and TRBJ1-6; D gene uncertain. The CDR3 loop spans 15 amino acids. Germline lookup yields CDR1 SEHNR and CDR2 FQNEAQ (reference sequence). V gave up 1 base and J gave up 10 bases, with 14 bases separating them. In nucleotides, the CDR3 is TGTGCCAGCAGCTTAGAGGCCCTGGCGGGGTCACCCCTCCACTTT. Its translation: CASSLEALAGSPLHF. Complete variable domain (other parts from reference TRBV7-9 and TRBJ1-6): DTGVSQNPRHKITKRGQNVTFRCDPISEHNRLYWYRQTLGQGPEFLTYFQNEAQLEKSRLLSDRFSAERPKGSFSTLEIQRTEQGDSAMYLCASSLEALAGSPLHFGNGTRLTVT.

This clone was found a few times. The chain's CDR3 is CASRASSGYNEQFF. The CDR3 nucleotides read TGTGCCAGCCGAGCATCCAGCGGATACAATGAGCAGTTCTTC. The chain joins TRBV28 to TRBJ2-1; D may be TRBD2 (5 bases). The CDR3 has 14 residues. Between the trimmed V and J ends, which lost 8 bases and 4 bases, there was a span of 15 bases. Germline lookup yields CDR1 MDHEN and CDR2 SYDVKM.

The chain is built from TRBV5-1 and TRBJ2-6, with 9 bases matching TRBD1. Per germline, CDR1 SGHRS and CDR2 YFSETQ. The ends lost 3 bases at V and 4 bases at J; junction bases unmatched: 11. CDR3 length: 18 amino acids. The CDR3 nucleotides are TGCGCCAGCAGCTGGGCGGGACAGGGAAATCCCGGGGCCAACGTCCTGACTTTC. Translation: CASSWAGQGNPGANVLTF. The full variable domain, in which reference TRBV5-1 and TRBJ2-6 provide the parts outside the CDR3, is KAGVTQTPRYLIKTRGQQVTLSCSPISGHRSVSWYQQTPGQGLQFLFEYFSETQRNKGNFPGRFSGRQFSNSRSEMNVSTLELGDSALYLCASSWAGQGNPGANVLTFGAGSRLTVL.

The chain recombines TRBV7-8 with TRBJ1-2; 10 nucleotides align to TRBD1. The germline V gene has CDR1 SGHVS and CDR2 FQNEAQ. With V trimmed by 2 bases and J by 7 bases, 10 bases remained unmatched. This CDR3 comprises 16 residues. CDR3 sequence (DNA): TGTGCCAGCAGCTTACGGGGACAGGGGATAGACCGTGGCTACACCTTC. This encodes CASSLRGQGIDRGYTF. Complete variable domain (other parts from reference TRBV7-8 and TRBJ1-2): GAGVSQSPRYKVAKRGQDVALRCDPISGHVSLFWYQQALGQGPEFLTYFQNEAQLDKSGLPSDRFFAERPEGSVSTLKIQRTQQEDSAVYLCASSLRGQGIDRGYTFGSGTRLTVV.

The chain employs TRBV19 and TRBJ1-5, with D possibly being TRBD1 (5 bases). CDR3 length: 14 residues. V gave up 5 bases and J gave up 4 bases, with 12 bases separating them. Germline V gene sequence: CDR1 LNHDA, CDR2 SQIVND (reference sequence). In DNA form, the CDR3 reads TGTGCCAGTAGTGGTTGGGGGGAAAATCAGCCCCAGCATTTT. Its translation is CASSGWGENQPQHF.

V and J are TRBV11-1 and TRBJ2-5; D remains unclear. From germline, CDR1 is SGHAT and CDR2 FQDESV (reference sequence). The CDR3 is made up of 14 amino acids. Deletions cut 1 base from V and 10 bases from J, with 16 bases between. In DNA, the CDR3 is TGTGCCAGCAGCTTAGGTCCCAGCCTCCAGGACCAGTACTTC. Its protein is CASSLGPSLQDQYF. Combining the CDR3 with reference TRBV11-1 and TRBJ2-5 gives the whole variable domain EAEVAQSPRYKITEKSQAVAFWCDPISGHATLYWYRQILGQGPELLVQFQDESVVDDSQLPKDRFSAERLKGVDSTLKIQPAELGDSAMYLCASSLGPSLQDQYFGPGTRLLVL.

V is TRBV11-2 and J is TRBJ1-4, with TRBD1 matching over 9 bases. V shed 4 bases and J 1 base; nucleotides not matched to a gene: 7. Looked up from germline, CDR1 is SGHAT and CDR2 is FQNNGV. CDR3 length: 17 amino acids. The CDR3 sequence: CASSSGTGQRTNEKLFF. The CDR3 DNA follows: TGTGCCAGCAGCTCCGGGACAGGGCAAAGAACTAATGAAAAACTGTTTTTT.

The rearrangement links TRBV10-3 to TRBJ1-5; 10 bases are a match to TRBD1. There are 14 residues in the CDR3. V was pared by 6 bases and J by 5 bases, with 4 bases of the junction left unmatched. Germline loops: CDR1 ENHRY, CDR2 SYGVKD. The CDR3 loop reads CAIRGGQGDQPQHF. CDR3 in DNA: TGTGCCATCAGGGGAGGACAGGGGGATCAGCCCCAGCATTTT.

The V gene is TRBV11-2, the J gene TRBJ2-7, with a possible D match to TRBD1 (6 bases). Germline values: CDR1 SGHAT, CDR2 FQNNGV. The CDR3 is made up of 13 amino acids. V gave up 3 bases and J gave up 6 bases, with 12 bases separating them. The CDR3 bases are TGTGCCAGCAGCTTGGGGGCCTATAGCGAGCAGTACTTC. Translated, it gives CASSLGAYSEQYF.

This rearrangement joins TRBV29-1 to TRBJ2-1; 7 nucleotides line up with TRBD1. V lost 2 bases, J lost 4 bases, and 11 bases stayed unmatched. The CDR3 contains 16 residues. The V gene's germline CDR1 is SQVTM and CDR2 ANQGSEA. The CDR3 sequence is CSVERVVGGAYNEQFF. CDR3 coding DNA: TGCAGCGTTGAACGGGTCGTAGGGGGCGCTTACAATGAGCAGTTCTTC.

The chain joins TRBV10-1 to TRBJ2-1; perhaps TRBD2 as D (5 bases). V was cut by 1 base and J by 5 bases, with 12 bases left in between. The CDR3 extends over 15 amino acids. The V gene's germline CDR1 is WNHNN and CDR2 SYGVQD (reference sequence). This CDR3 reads CASSEWVGANNEQFF. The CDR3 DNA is TGCGCCAGCAGTGAGTGGGTGGGAGCGAACAATGAGCAGTTCTTC.

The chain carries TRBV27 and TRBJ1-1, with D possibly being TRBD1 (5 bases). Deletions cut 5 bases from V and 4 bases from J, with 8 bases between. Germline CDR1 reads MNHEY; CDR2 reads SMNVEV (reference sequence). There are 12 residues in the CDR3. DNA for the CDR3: TGTGCCAGCAGTGGACATTCCACTGAAGCTTTCTTT. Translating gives CASSGHSTEAFF.

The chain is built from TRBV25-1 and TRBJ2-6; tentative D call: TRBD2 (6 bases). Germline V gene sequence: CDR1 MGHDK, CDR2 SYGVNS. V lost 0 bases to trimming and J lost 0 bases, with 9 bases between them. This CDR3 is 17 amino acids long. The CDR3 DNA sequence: TGTGCCAGCAGTGAATATGAGGGAGGCTCTGGGGCCAACGTCCTGACTTTC. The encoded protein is CASSEYEGGSGANVLTF.

In nucleotides, the CDR3 is TGTGCCAGCACCCCTGTGGCAGCCACCTACGAGCAGTACTTC. This gives the protein CASTPVAATYEQYF. This chain connects TRBV6-5 to TRBJ2-7; D is unresolved. CDR1 is MNHEY, CDR2 SVGAGI, per germline. Trimming pared 7 bases from V and 2 bases from J, leaving 15 bases between. This CDR3 spans 14 amino acids.

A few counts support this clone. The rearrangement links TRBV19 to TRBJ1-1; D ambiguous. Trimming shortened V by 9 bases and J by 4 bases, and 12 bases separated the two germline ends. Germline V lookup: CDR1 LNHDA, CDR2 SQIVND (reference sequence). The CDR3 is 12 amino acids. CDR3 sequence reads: CASGRSTTEAFF. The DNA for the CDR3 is TGTGCCAGCGGACGGTCGACCACTGAAGCTTTCTTT.

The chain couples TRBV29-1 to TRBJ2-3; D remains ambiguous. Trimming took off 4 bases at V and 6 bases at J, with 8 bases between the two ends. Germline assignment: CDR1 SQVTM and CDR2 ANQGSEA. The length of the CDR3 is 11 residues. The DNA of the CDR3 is TGCAGCGTTGTAGTTGCGGATACGCAGTATTTT. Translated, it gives CSVVVADTQYF.

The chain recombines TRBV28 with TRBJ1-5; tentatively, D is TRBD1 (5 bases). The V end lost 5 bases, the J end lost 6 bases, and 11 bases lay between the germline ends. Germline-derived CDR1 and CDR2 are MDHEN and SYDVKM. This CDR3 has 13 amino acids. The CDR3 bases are TGTGCCAGCAGTAGAGGGGTCGGTCAGCCCCAGCATTTT. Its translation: CASSRGVGQPQHF.

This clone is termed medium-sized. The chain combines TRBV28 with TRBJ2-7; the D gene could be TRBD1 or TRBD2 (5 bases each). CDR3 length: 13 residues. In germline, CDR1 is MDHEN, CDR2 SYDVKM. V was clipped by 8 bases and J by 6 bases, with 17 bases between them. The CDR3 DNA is TGTGCCAGCTCCCCTGGGGGAGTAGGCGAGCAGTACTTC. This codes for CASSPGGVGEQYF.

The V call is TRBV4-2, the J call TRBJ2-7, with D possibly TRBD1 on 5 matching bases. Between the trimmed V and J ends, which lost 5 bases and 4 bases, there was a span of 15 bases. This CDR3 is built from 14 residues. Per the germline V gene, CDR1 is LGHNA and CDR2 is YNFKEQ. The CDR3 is CASSKTTDLYEQYF. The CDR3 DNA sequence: TGTGCCAGCAGCAAAACGACAGATCTTTACGAGCAGTACTTC.

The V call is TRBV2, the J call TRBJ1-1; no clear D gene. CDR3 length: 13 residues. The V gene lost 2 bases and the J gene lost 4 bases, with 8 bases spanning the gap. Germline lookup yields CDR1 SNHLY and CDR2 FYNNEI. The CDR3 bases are TGTGCCAGCAGTGAATTGACTGGCACTGAAGCTTTCTTT. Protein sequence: CASSELTGTEAFF.

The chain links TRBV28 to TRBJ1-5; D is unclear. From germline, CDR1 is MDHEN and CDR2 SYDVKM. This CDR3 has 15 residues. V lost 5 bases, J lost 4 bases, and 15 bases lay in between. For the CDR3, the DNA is TGTGCCAGCAGTGACGACGGACTCAGAAATCAGCCCCAGCATTTT. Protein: CASSDDGLRNQPQHF.